This paragraph covers one T cell receptor beta chain sequence. Its specificity is unknown. V shed 6 bases and J shed 10 bases, with 16 bases lying between them. The CDR3 has 13 residues. Germline assignment: CDR1 MNHEY and CDR2 SVGEGT. This entry belongs to a study of blood T cells in healthy people across ages. The authors ran a second PCR of about 7 to 11 cycles using a sample-barcoded 5' primer and a J-beta primer mix. TCRdb ran MiXCR on the 5' RACE reads and lists one entry per CDR3 protein. The sample carries some 1.5 million distinct CDR3 sequences, 40% to 45% recorded once. Whole-study results and caveats: Shifts in expanded clonotypes may have been confounded by donor CMV status, which was unknown. Whereas aged donors had fewer naive CD4+ cells, long-lived donors had more of them and higher diversity.

The TCR sequence derives from a woman under 30 in good health. V usage is TRBV6-2 or TRBV6-3 and J usage is TRBJ2-1; D gene unclear. The sequencing input was blood. DNA for the CDR3: TGTGCCAGCAGCGACTTATCATTGGGCGAGCAGTTCTTC. It is translated as CASSDLSLGEQFF.